This T cell receptor (beta chain) was profiled in a study of cytomegalovirus exposure and HLA in healthy donors. This clone has just a few counts. The PCR employed 60 Vbeta primers together with 13 Jbeta primers. Profiled with immunoSEQ multiplex PCR; TCRdb holds only in-frame clones, not every one. The table lists 90,000 or so clones, more than 70% of them singletons, with approximately 4.8% in the top ten. The germline gives CDR1 SGHKS, CDR2 YYEKEE (reference sequence). There are 14 residues in the CDR3. With 0 bases removed from V and 6 bases from J, the gap between germline ends came to 12 bases. The chain links TRBV5-5 to TRBJ2-5; D not certain. This TCR was sampled from a male donor in good health and CMV-seropositive. The sequenced sample was PBMCs. CDR3 DNA: TGTGCCAGCAGCTTGGAGGTCAGCGCGCAGACCCAGTACTTC. Translating gives CASSLEVSAQTQYF.